The 2 T cell receptor beta chains reported below all come from one sample, sequenced in a study of CD8 T cells in ankylosing spondylitis (dated by TCRdb to 2016 to 2017). Library creation used 5' RACE. The data were produced on an Illumina HiSeq 2500. Using fastp at Q25 and MiXCR, TCRdb reprocessed the public reads and kept productive beta chains. For every CDR3 protein sequence, its rows merge into one entry that carries the most common genes and DNA. The sample profile shows about 39,000 distinct CDR3 sequences; 10% of them were found once. The ten largest clones add up to 16% of the sample. Sequencing was done on a sample of blood, either unsorted or a sorted T cell fraction (not recorded which). Receptor source: a male donor with ankylosing spondylitis or in good health (not recorded which).

Many counts were recorded for this clonotype. This sequence joins TRBV20-1 and TRBJ2-1; 7 nucleotides agree with TRBD2. The CDR3 spans 14 residues. Looked up from germline, CDR1 is DFQATT and CDR2 is SNEGSKA (reference sequence). V shed 6 bases, J shed 4 bases, and the junction held 9 bases outside the gene matches. The CDR3 is CSARLWEGYNEQFF. The CDR3 nucleotides read TGCAGTGCCCGACTTTGGGAGGGATACAATGAGCAGTTCTTC.

This chain joins TRBV6-2 or TRBV6-3 and TRBJ1-5, with D tentatively TRBD1 (5 bases). V shed 2 bases and J shed 3 bases, with 8 bases lying between them. The germline V gene has CDR1 MNHEY and CDR2 SVGEGT. This CDR3 has 14 amino acids. CDR3 protein: CASSYGRDNQPQHF. CDR3 DNA sequence: TGTGCCAGCAGTTACGGCAGGGACAATCAGCCCCAGCATTTT.